This TCR beta chain appears in the sequencing data of a study of blood T cell repertoires in COVID-19. As for the study in general: COVID-19 samples, acute and convalescent, were from the United States, Italy and Spain. From T cells, B-cell-depleted T cells, or PBMCs came the material, which was cDNA or gDNA.

The table came from immunoSEQ multiplex PCR; TCRdb's copy has only in-frame clones and leaves some out. Of tens of thousands of clones in the sample, roughly 80% were seen once. In germline, CDR1 is SGHRS, CDR2 YFSETQ. The CDR3 loop spans 15 amino acids. With 4 bases removed from V and 3 bases from J, the gap between germline ends came to 13 bases. Sequenced sample: peripheral blood. The chain uses TRBV5-1 and TRBJ2-2, with a weak D call TRBD1 (6 bases). The receptor was isolated from a human donor in a cohort sampled during active COVID-19. The CDR3 loop is CASSPGTTYTGELFF. CDR3 nucleotide sequence: TGCGCCAGCAGCCCAGGGACAACCTACACCGGGGAGCTGTTTTTT. Full variable domain (missing parts from reference TRBV5-1 and TRBJ2-2): KAGVTQTPRYLIKTRGQQVTLSCSPISGHRSVSWYQQTPGQGLQFLFEYFSETQRNKGNFPGRFSGRQFSNSRSEMNVSTLELGDSALYLCASSPGTTYTGELFFGEGSRLTVL.